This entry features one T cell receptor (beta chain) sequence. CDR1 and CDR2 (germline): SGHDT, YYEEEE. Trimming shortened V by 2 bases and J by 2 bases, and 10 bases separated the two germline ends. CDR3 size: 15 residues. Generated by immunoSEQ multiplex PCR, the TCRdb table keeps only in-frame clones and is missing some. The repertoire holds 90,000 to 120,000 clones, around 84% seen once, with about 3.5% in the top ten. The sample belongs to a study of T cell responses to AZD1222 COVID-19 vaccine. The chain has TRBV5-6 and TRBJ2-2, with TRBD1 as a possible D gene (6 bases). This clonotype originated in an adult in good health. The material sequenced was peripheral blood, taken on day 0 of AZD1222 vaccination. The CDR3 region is CASSFLDSNTGELFF. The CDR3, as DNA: TGTGCCAGCAGCTTCCTGGACAGTAACACCGGGGAGCTGTTTTTT.